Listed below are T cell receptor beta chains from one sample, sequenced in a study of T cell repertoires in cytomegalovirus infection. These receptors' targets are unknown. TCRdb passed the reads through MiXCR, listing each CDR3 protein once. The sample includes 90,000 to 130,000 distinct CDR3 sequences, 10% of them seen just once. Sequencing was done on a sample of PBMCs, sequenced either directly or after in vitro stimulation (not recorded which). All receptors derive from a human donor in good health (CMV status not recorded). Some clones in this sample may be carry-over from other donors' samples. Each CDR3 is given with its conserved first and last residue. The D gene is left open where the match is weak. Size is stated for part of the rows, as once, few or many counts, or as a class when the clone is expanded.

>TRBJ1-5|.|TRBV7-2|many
TGTGCCAGCAGCTGGGCGGGACACTCCAATCAGCCCCAGCATTTT
CASSWAGHSNQPQHF
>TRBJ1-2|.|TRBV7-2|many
TGTGCCAGCAGCTTAGGGAGGGCCGGATTGGTCTATGGCTACACCTTC
CASSLGRAGLVYGYTF
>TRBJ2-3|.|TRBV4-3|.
TGCGCCAGCAGCCAAGATGAAGCGCACACAGATACGCAGTATTTT
CASSQDEAHTDTQYF
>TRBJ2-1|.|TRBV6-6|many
TGTGCCAGCAGTCTGGAGGGGAGAGGGCAGTTCTTC
CASSLEGRGQFF
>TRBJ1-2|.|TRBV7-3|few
TGTGCCAGCAGCTTAAGGGGACACGACCCATCTGGCTACACCTTC
CASSLRGHDPSGYTF
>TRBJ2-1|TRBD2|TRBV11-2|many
TGTGCCAGCAGCTTAGACGGGGCTAGCGGGATAAGTTTAGGTGAGCAGTTCTTC
CASSLDGASGISLGEQFF
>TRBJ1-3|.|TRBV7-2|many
TGTGCCAGCAGCTCTCGTGGAGACTCTGGAAACACCATATATTTT
CASSSRGDSGNTIYF
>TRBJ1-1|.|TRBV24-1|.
TGTGCCACCAGTGCGGGGGGGGGCACTGAAGCTTTCTTT
CATSAGGGTEAFF
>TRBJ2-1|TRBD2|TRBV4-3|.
TGCGCCAGCAGCCAAGCGCTAGCGGGAGTCTACAATGAGCAGTTCTTC
CASSQALAGVYNEQFF
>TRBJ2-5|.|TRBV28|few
TGTGCCAGCAGTGGACGCGGGTTGGGGACCCAGTACTTC
CASSGRGLGTQYF
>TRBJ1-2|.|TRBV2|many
TGTGCCAGCAACGGCGGGGGGATAGGCTACACCTTC
CASNGGGIGYTF
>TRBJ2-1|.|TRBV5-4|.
TGTGCCAGCGGAGGCCGGGACAAACACAATGAGCAGTTCTTC
CASGGRDKHNEQFF
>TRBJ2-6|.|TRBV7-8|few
TGTGCCAGCCAGTTGGGGGCCAACGTCCTGACTTTC
CASQLGANVLTF